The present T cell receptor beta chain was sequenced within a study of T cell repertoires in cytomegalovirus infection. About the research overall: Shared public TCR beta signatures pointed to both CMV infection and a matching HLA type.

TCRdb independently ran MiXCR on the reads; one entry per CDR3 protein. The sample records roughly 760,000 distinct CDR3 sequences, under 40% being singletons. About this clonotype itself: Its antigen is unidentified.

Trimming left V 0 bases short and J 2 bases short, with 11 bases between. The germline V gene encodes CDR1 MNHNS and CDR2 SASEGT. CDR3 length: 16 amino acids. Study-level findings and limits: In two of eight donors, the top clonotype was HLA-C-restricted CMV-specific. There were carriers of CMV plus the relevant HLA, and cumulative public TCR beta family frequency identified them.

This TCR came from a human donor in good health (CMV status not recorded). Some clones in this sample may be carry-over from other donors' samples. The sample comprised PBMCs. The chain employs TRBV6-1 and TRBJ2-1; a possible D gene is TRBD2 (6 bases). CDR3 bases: TGTGCCAGCAGTGAAGCGGGGGGTCGCACCTACAATGAGCAGTTCTTC. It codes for CASSEAGGRTYNEQFF.